This T cell receptor beta chain was profiled in a study of blood T cell repertoires in COVID-19. The assay was immunoSEQ multiplex PCR, and TCRdb's table has in-frame clones only and misses some. In the table there are over 200,000 clones, about 80% of which are singletons. The CDR3 sequence is 13 residues long. Deletions cut 3 bases from V and 5 bases from J, with 9 bases between. Germline V gene lookup returns CDR1 KGHDR and CDR2 SFDVKD. Symptom resolution, clearance, or two negative PCRs marked donors in Cohort 3 as recovered. Comments on this clone: Other DNA sequences from this sample encode an identical CDR3 as well.

The receptor was derived from a man in his 60s who had recovered from COVID-19. Specimen: PBMCs or T cells enriched from blood (not recorded which). The chain combines TRBV24-1 with TRBJ1-2; a possible D gene is TRBD1 (5 bases). The CDR3 DNA reads TGTGCCACCAGTGATGTCGACAGTTATGGCTACACCTTC. It specifies CATSDVDSYGYTF.